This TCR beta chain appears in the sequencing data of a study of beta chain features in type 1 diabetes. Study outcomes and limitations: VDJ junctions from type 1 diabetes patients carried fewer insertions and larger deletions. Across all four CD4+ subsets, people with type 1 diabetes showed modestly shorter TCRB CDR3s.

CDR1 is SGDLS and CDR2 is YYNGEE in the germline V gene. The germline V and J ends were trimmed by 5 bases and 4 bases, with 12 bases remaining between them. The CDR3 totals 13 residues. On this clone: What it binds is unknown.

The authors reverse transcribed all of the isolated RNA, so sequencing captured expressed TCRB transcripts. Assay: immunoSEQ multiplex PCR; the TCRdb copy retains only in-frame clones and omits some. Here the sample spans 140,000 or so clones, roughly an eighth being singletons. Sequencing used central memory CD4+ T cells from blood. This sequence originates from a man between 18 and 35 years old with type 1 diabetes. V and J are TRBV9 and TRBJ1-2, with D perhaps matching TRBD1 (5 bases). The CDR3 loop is CASSSGTAYGYTF. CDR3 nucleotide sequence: TGTGCCAGCAGTTCCGGGACCGCCTATGGCTACACCTTC.